The clone carrying this T cell receptor (beta chain) was seen only once. The antigen is unknown. The data derive from a study of cytomegalovirus exposure and HLA in healthy donors. PCR used 60 Vbeta primers and 13 Jbeta primers. The assay was immunoSEQ multiplex PCR, and TCRdb's table has in-frame clones only and misses some. The sample shows about 95,000 clones, 75% to 85% of them seen only once. Regarding the study as a whole: Analysis was performed later, and it showed HLA-associated TCR beta chains to be more clonally expanded than equally common others. Later genetic work tied a missense DCLRE1C variant to beta-chain V and J trimming. Specificity of a few CMV-associated chains for CMV antigens was verified in vitro. Apparent HLA restriction characterized most CMV-associated TCR beta chains in a later analysis.

The CDR3 has 15 amino acids. Germline V gives CDR1 SGHDT, CDR2 YYEEEE. The V end was cut by 1 base, the J end by 4 bases, with 14 bases between. The clonotype was recovered from a woman aged 40 to 55 in good health and CMV-seronegative. The genes are TRBV5-6 and TRBJ1-2, with D hard to call. The source material was PBMCs. The CDR3 loop is CASSLLRVWAYGYTF. The CDR3 region has the DNA TGTGCCAGCAGCTTGTTAAGAGTGTGGGCCTATGGCTACACCTTC.